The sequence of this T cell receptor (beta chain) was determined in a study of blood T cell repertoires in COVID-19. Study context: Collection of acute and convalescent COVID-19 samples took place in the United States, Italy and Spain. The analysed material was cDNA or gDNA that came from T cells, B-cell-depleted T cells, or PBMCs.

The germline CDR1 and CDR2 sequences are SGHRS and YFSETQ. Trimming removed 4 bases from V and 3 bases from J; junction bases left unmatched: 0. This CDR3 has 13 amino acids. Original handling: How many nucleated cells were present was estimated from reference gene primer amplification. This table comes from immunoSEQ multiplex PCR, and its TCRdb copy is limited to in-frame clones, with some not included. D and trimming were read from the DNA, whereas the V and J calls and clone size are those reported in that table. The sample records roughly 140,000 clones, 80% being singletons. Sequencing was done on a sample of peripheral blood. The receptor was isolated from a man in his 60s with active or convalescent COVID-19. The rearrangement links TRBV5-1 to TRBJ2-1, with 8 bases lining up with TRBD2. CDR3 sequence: CASSAGGYNEQFF. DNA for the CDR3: TGCGCCAGCAGCGCGGGAGGCTACAATGAGCAGTTCTTC.